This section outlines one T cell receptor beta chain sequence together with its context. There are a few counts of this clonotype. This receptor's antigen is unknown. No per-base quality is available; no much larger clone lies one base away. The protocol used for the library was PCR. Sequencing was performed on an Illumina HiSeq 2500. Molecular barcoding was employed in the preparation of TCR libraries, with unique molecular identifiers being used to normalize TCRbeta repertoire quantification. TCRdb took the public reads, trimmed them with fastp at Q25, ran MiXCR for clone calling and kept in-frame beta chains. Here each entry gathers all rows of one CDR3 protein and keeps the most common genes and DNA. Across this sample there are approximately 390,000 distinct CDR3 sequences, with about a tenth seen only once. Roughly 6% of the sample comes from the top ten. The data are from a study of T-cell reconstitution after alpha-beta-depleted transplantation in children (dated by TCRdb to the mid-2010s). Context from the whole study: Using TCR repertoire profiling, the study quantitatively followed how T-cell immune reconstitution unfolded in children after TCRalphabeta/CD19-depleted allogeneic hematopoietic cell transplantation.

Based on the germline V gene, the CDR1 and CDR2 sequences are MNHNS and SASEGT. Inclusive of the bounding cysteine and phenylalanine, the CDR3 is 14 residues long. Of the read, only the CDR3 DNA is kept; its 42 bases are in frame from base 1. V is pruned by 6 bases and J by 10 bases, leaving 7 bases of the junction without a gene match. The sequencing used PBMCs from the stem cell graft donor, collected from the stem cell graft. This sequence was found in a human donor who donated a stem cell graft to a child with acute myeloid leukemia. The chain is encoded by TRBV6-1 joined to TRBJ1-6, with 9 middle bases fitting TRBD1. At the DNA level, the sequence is TGTGCCAGCAGCGTAACAGGGGGCTCATCACCCCTCCACTTT. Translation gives CASSVTGGSSPLHF.